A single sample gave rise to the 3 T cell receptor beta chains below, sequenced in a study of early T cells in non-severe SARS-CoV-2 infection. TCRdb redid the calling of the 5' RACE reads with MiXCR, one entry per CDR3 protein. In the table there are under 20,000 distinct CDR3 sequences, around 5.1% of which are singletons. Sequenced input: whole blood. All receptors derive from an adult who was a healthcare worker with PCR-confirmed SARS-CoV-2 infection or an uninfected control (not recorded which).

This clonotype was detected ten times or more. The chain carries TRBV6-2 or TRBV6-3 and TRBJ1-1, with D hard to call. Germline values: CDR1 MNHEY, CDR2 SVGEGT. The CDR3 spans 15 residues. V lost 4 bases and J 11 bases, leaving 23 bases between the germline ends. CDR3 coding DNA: TGTGCCAGCAGTTTTCCCACCGGTAACAGCCTGAAGGCTTTCTTT. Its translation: CASSFPTGNSLKAFF.

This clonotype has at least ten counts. Written as DNA, the CDR3 is TGTGCCAGCAGACCTCAGGGGGCGAAATCCGATGAGCAGTTCTTC. Translating gives CASRPQGAKSDEQFF. The J gene is TRBJ2-1, the V gene TRBV3-1, with 8 bases that match TRBD1. Germline trimming cut 6 bases from V and 8 bases from J; bases unmatched to any gene: 12. This CDR3 comprises 15 residues. Germline CDR1 reads LGHDT; CDR2 reads YNNKEL (reference sequence).

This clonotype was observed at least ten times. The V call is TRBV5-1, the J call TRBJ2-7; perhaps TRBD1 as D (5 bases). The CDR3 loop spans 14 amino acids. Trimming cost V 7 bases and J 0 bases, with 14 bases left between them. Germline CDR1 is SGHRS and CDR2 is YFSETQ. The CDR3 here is CASQGADPSYEQYF. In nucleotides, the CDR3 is TGCGCCAGCCAAGGGGCGGACCCCTCCTACGAGCAGTACTTC. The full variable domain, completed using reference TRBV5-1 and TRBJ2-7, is KAGVTQTPRYLIKTRGQQVTLSCSPISGHRSVSWYQQTPGQGLQFLFEYFSETQRNKGNFPGRFSGRQFSNSRSEMNVSTLELGDSALYLCASQGADPSYEQYFGPGTRLTVT.